These 22 T cell receptor beta chains share one sample of origin, sequenced in a study of T cell responses to AZD1222 COVID-19 vaccine. Profiling relied on immunoSEQ multiplex PCR, and the TCRdb table lists in-frame clones only, not all of them. Altogether 90,000 to 120,000 clones are present, about 92% being singletons, with the ten largest covering approximately 8.9%. Specimen: peripheral blood, collected 28 days after the second AZD1222 dose. These receptors came from an adult who received the AZD1222 COVID-19 vaccine.

The J gene is TRBJ1-1, the V gene TRBV12-3 or TRBV12-4, with a possible D match to TRBD1 (5 bases). The CDR3 is 13 amino acids. Deletions cut 8 bases from V and 3 bases from J, with 13 bases between. Here the CDR3 reads CASLGWGDTEAFF. CDR3 DNA sequence: TGTGCCAGCCTAGGCTGGGGGGACACTGAAGCTTTCTTT.

The V gene is TRBV4-1, the J gene TRBJ2-5, with TRBD2 matching over 9 bases. V was pared by 2 bases and J by 4 bases, with 8 bases of the junction left unmatched. CDR3 length: 16 residues. CDR1 is MGHRA, CDR2 YSYEKL, per germline. The CDR3 sequence: CASSQSREGRRETQYF. CDR3 nucleotides: TGCGCCAGCAGCCAATCGCGGGAGGGCCGTCGAGAGACCCAGTACTTC.

The chain employs TRBV24-1 and TRBJ2-4; no definite D call. The V end lost 4 bases, the J end lost 5 bases, and 11 bases lay between the germline ends. Germline CDR1 is KGHDR and CDR2 is SFDVKD. This CDR3 region has 14 residues. CDR3 nucleotide sequence: TGTGCCACCAGTGACCCCGACACGGAAAACATTCAGTACTTC. Protein product: CATSDPDTENIQYF.

The chain uses TRBV20-1 and TRBJ2-5; 9 nucleotides match TRBD2. CDR1 is DFQATT and CDR2 is SNEGSKA in the germline V gene (reference sequence). This CDR3 region has 14 residues. Trimming removed 3 bases from V and 4 bases from J; junction bases left unmatched: 6. CDR3 nucleotide sequence: TGCAGTGCTAGTAGGCGGGGGGGCCGAGAGACCCAGTACTTC. Amino acid sequence: CSASRRGGRETQYF.

J is TRBJ2-7 and V is TRBV2, with D hard to call. This CDR3 has 12 residues. Trimming removed 6 bases at V and 3 bases at J, with 9 bases between. Germline CDR1 is SNHLY and CDR2 is FYNNEI. The chain's CDR3 is CASRDGNYEQYF. DNA for the CDR3: TGTGCCAGCAGAGACGGCAACTACGAGCAGTACTTC.

The V call is TRBV2, the J call TRBJ2-1; D unclear. Germline V gene sequence: CDR1 SNHLY, CDR2 FYNNEI. V was pared by 6 bases and J by 9 bases, with 12 bases between. CDR3 length: 12 amino acids. CDR3 DNA: TGTGCCAGCAGAAGACTCGGAGCTGAGCAGTTCTTC. Its protein product is CASRRLGAEQFF.

The chain couples TRBV6-1 to TRBJ2-3; 7 nucleotides line up with TRBD1. The junction had 7 bases not matched to a gene; V was cut back by 3 bases and J by 4 bases. Germline loops: CDR1 MNHNS, CDR2 SASEGT. This CDR3 is 15 amino acids long. CDR3 protein: CASSDGQGEADTQYF. In DNA, the CDR3 is TGTGCCAGCAGTGATGGGCAGGGGGAAGCAGATACGCAGTATTTT.

V gene TRBV7-6 combines with J gene TRBJ2-7; TRBD1 matches at 9 bases. The germline CDR1 and CDR2 sequences are SGHVS and FNYEAQ. J was trimmed by 3 bases and V by 5 bases; bases with no gene match: 2. This CDR3 comprises 13 residues. The CDR3 region is CASSMGQGYEQYF. CDR3 nucleotide sequence: TGTGCCAGCAGCATGGGACAGGGCTACGAGCAGTACTTC.

The rearrangement uses TRBV5-5 and TRBJ2-1; TRBD2 matches at 11 bases. CDR1 and CDR2 from the germline V gene are SGHKS and YYEKEE (reference sequence). V shed 4 bases, J shed 6 bases, and the junction held 6 bases outside the gene matches. The length of the CDR3 is 15 residues. CDR3 in amino acids: CASSETGLAANEQFF. Here the CDR3 DNA reads TGTGCCAGCAGCGAAACGGGACTAGCGGCCAATGAGCAGTTCTTC.

CDR3 nucleotide sequence: TGCGCCAGCAGCCAAGATAGCGACAGGGGTGTTGTCTATGGCTACACCTTC. Amino acid sequence: CASSQDSDRGVVYGYTF. The chain recombines TRBV4-1 with TRBJ1-2; 8 nucleotides align to TRBD1. CDR1 MGHRA and CDR2 YSYEKL come from the germline V gene. The CDR3 extends over 17 amino acids. J gave up 4 bases and V 0 bases, and 10 bases lay outside the gene matches.

V usage is TRBV7-2 and J usage is TRBJ1-1; D possibly corresponds to TRBD1 (5 bases). The germline V gene encodes CDR1 SGHTA and CDR2 FQGNSA. V was pared by 4 bases and J by 5 bases, with 14 bases between. The CDR3 has 14 residues. CDR3 protein: CASSYPGGGTEAFF. The CDR3 coding sequence is TGTGCCAGCAGCTACCCGGGGGGAGGGACTGAAGCTTTCTTT.

J is TRBJ2-1 and V is TRBV19; the match to TRBD2 covers 8 bases. Trimming at V came to 5 bases and at J to 1 base, leaving 4 bases not matched to a gene. The V gene's germline CDR1 is LNHDA and CDR2 SQIVND (reference sequence). The CDR3 spans 15 residues. As DNA, the CDR3 is TGTGCCAGTAGTCAAGCGGGGGCTTCCTACAATGAGCAGTTCTTC. It yields the protein CASSQAGASYNEQFF.

This chain connects TRBV9 to TRBJ1-2, with a possible D match to TRBD1 (6 bases). The CDR3 consists of 15 residues. Germline CDR1 reads SGDLS; CDR2 reads YYNGEE. V was shortened by 6 bases and J by 4 bases, with 19 bases between the two germline ends. The CDR3 DNA follows: TGTGCCAGCAACCCCGAGGGGGACAACCTCTATGGCTACACCTTC. Translation gives CASNPEGDNLYGYTF.

The rearrangement links TRBV13 to TRBJ1-2; D unclear. V dropped 3 bases and J dropped 6 bases, with 11 bases sitting between them. This CDR3 spans 13 amino acids. Germline V CDR1 and CDR2: PRHDT, FYEKMQ (reference sequence). The CDR3 loop reads CASSFELANGYTF. CDR3 nucleotides: TGTGCCAGCAGCTTCGAGCTCGCGAATGGCTACACCTTC.

The chain joins TRBV10-3 to TRBJ1-3; TRBD1 matches 7 bases. CDR3 size: 14 residues. Per germline, CDR1 ENHRY and CDR2 SYGVKD. The V and J ends lost 4 bases and 1 base, in that order; junction bases with no gene match: 1. In nucleotides, the CDR3 is TGTGCCATCAGTGTACAGGGGTCTGGAAACACCATATATTTT. It codes for CAISVQGSGNTIYF.

The gene calls are TRBV19 and TRBJ2-7; weak D call: TRBD1 (6 bases). Germline V gene sequence: CDR1 LNHDA, CDR2 SQIVND (reference sequence). Deletions cut 0 bases from V and 2 bases from J, with 11 bases between. This CDR3 is built from 15 residues. The DNA for the CDR3 is TGTGCCAGTAGTATAGACCAACAGGGCCCCTACGAGCAGTACTTC. Translating it yields CASSIDQQGPYEQYF.

V and J are TRBV18 and TRBJ1-1, with D maybe TRBD1 (5 bases). The CDR3 spans 17 residues. V was clipped by 4 bases and J by 0 bases, with 18 bases between them. From germline, CDR1 is KGHSH and CDR2 LQKENI. CDR3 sequence (DNA): TGTGCCAGCTCACTTCAGGGAGGGGCTAAGATGAACACTGAAGCTTTCTTT. Its protein is CASSLQGGAKMNTEAFF.

The chain combines TRBV11-3 with TRBJ2-3, with 8 positions matching TRBD2. V lost 4 bases and J lost 0; bases outside the gene matches: 9. Germline CDR1 is SGHNT and CDR2 is YENEEA. The CDR3 has 17 amino acids. CDR3 amino acids: CASSSSAGGLSTDTQYF. CDR3 DNA: TGTGCCAGCAGCTCATCGGCGGGGGGCCTTAGCACAGATACGCAGTATTTT.

V usage is TRBV2 and J usage is TRBJ2-3; D is possibly TRBD1 or TRBD2 (5 bases each). Per germline, CDR1 SNHLY and CDR2 FYNNEI. The CDR3 contains 14 residues. Trimming left V 8 bases short and J 6 bases short, with 18 bases between. CDR3 in DNA: TGTGCCAGCGAACGGGACGCCGTTGGGGATACGCAGTATTTT. Encoded protein: CASERDAVGDTQYF.

The chain employs TRBV19 and TRBJ1-5; TRBD1 might be the D (5 bases). Trimming left V 6 bases short and J 2 bases short, with 23 bases between. Germline CDR1 LNHDA, CDR2 SQIVND (reference sequence). There are 18 residues in the CDR3. The CDR3 coding sequence is TGTGCCAGTAGCGCGAGACCCCCCAGGGTGGGAGGCAATCAGCCCCAGCATTTT. Its translation: CASSARPPRVGGNQPQHF.

This clone was observed a few times. This chain uses TRBV27 with TRBJ1-4; 8 nucleotides align to TRBD1. Germline lookup yields CDR1 MNHEY and CDR2 SMNVEV (reference sequence). The CDR3 sequence is 15 residues long. V trimming: 5 bases; J trimming: 10 bases; junction bases outside the gene matches: 12. The CDR3 region has the DNA TGTGCCAGCAGTGGCCTAAGGGCAGGGGGCTCAAAACTGTTTTTT. It encodes CASSGLRAGGSKLFF.

The CDR3 here is CASSRGGDYGYTF. The CDR3 bases are TGTGCCAGCAGCCGTGGAGGAGACTATGGCTACACCTTC. This chain joins TRBV3-1 (or the pseudogene TRBV3-2) and TRBJ1-2; D unclear. The germline CDR1 and CDR2 sequences are LGHDT and YNNKEL (reference sequence). The CDR3 covers 13 residues. The V end lost 4 bases, the J end lost 3 bases, and 9 bases lay between the germline ends.